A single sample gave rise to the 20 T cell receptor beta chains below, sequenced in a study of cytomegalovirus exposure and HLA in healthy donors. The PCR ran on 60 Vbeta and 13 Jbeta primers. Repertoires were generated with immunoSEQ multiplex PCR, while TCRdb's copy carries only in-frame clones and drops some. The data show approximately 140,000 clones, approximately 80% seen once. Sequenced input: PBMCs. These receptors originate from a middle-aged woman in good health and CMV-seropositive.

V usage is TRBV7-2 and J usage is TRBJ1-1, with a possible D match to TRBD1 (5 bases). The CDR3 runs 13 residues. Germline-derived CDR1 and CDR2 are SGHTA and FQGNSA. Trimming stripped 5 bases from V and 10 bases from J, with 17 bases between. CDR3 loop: CASSPGGDRAAFF. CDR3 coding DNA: TGTGCCAGCAGCCCGGGCGGGGACCGGGCAGCTTTCTTT. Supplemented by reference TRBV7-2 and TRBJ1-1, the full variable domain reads GAGVSQSPSNKVTEKGKDVELRCDPISGHTALYWYRQSLGQGLEFLIYFQGNSAPDKSGLPSDRFSAERTGGSVSTLTIQRTQQEDSAVYLCASSPGGDRAAFFGQGTRLTVV.

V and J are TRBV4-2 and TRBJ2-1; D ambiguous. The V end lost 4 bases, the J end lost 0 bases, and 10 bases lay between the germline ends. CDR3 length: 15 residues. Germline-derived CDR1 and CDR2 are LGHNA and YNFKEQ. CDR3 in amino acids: CASSLMKSSYNEQFF. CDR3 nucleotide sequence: TGTGCCAGCAGCCTAATGAAGAGCTCCTACAATGAGCAGTTCTTC.

CDR3 DNA: TGTGCCAGTAGAGGGGCGGGAGGCCAAGAGACCCAGTACTTC. It specifies CASRGAGGQETQYF. The chain joins TRBV19 to TRBJ2-5; TRBD2 matches 8 bases. The CDR3 loop spans 14 amino acids. The V segment lost 6 bases and the J segment 1 base; nucleotides outside the gene matches: 4. Germline values: CDR1 LNHDA, CDR2 SQIVND (reference sequence).

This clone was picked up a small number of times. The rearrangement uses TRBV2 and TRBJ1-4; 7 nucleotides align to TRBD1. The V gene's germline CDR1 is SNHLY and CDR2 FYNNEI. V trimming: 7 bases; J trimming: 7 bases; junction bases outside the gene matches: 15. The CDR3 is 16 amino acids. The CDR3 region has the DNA TGTGCCAGCACCGACAGGGAACGTAGGCTCGGTGAAAAACTGTTTTTT. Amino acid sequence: CASTDRERRLGEKLFF.

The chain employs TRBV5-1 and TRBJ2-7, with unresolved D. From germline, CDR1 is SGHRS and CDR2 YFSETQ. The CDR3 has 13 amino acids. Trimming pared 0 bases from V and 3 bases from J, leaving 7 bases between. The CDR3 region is CASSLAGYYEQYF. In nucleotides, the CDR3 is TGCGCCAGCAGCTTGGCAGGCTACTACGAGCAGTACTTC.

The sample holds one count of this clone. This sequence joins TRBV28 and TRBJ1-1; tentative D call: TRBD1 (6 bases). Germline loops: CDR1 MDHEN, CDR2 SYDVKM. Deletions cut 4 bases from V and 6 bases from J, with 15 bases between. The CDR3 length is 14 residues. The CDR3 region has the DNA TGTGCCAGCAGTTACCCGGGACAAGGGGCTGAAGCTTTCTTT. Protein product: CASSYPGQGAEAFF.

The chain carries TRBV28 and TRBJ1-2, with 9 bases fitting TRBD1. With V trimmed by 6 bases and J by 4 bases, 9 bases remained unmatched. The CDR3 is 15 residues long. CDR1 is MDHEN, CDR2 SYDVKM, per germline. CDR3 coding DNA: TGTGCCAGCAGACATACCACAGGGGGCGGCTATGGCTACACCTTC. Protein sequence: CASRHTTGGGYGYTF.

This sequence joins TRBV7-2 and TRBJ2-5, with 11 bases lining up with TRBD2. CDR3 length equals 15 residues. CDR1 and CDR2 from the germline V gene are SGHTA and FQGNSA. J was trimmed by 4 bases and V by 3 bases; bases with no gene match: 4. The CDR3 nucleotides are TGTGCCAGCAGCTTTGGCCTAGCGGGAGGAGAGACCCAGTACTTC. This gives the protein CASSFGLAGGETQYF.

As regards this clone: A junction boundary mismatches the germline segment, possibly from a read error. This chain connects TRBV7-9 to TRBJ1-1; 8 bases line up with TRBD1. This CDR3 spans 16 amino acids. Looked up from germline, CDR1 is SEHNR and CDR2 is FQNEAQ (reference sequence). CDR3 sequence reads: CSSSPRTGRGSTEAFF. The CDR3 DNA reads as TGTTCCAGCAGCCCCCGGACAGGGCGTGGATCGACTGAAGCTTTCTTT.

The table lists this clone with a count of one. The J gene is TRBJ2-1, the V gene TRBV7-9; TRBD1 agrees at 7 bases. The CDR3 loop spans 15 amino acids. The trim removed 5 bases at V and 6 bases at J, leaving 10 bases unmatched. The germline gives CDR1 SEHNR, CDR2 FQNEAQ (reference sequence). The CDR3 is CASSRDSLLTNEQFF. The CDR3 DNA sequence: TGTGCCAGCAGCAGGGACAGCCTACTTACCAATGAGCAGTTCTTC.

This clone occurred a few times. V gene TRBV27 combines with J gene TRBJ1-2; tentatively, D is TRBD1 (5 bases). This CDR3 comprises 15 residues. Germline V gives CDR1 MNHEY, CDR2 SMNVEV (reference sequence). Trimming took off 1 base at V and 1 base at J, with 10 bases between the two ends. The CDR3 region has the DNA TGTGCCAGCAGTTTATATTGGGGGGATAACTATGGCTACACCTTC. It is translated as CASSLYWGDNYGYTF.

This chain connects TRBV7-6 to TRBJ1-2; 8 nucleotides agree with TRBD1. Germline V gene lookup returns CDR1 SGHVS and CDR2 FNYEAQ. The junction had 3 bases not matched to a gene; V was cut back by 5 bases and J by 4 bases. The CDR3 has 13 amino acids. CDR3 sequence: CASSPTGGYGYTF. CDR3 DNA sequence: TGTGCCAGCAGCCCCACAGGGGGCTATGGCTACACCTTC.

The CDR3 sequence: CSVAGGSAGETQYF. The CDR3 DNA reads TGCAGCGTTGCTGGCGGGAGTGCCGGTGAGACCCAGTACTTC. The chain carries TRBV29-1 and TRBJ2-5; 7 bases agree with TRBD2. V gave up 4 bases and J gave up 5 bases; unmatched junction bases: 10. The CDR3 length is 14 residues. Germline V gene data show CDR1 as SQVTM and CDR2 as ANQGSEA.

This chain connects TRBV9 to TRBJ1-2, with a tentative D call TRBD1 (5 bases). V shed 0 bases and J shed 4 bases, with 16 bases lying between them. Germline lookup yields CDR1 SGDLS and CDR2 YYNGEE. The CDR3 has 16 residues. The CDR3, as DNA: TGTGCCAGCAGCGTAGGGACCGCCAGCGGGGGCTATGGCTACACCTTC. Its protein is CASSVGTASGGYGYTF.

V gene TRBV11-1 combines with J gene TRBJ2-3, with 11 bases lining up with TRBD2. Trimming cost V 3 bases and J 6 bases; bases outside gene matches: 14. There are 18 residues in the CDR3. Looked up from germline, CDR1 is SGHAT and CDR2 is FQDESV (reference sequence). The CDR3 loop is CASSLPPGGLAEADTQYF. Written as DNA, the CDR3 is TGTGCCAGCAGCTTGCCACCCGGGGGACTAGCGGAGGCTGATACGCAGTATTTT.

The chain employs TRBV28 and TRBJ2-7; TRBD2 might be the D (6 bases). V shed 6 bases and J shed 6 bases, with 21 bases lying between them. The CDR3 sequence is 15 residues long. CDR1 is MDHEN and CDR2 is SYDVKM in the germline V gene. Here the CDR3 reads CASRFGGTGSSEQYF. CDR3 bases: TGTGCCAGCAGGTTTGGCGGGACGGGCTCCAGCGAGCAGTACTTC.

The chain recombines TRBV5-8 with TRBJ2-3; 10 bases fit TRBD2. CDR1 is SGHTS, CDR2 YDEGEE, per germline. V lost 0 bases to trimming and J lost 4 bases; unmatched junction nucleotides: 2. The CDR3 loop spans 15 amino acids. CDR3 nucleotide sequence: TGTGCCAGCAGCTTGGCTAGCGGGAGACCAGATACGCAGTATTTT. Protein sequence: CASSLASGRPDTQYF.

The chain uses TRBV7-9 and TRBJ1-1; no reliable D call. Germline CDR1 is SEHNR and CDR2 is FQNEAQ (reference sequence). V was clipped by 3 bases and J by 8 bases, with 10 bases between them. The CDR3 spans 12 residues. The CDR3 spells CASSLASNEAFF. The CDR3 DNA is TGTGCCAGCAGCTTGGCCAGTAACGAAGCTTTCTTT.

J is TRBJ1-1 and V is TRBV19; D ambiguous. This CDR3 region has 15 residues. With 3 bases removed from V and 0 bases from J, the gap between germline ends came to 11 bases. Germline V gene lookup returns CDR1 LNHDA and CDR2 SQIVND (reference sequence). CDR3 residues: CASSIGPWVNTEAFF. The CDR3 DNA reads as TGTGCCAGTAGTATTGGGCCGTGGGTGAACACTGAAGCTTTCTTT.

The CDR3: CASSRRLAGGQGYEQYF. The CDR3 DNA sequence: TGTGCCAGCAGCAGGCGACTAGCGGGAGGGCAGGGATACGAGCAGTACTTC. This chain links TRBV7-9 with TRBJ2-7; TRBD2 matches 14 bases. CDR3 length equals 17 residues. Germline CDR1 reads SEHNR; CDR2 reads FQNEAQ (reference sequence). Trimming took 5 bases from V and 4 from J; bases not matched to a gene: 10.